This T cell receptor (beta chain) emerged from a study of shared clonotypes between healthy human individuals. The overall study: For every donor, three CD4 naive, three CD4 memory, two CD8 naive and one CD8 memory plates were used. Study observations and caveats: Estimated richness was generally greater in naive than memory subsets. Sharing across a few donors was seen in 5% to 5.5% of naive CD4 clonotypes.

Naive CD8 cells were CD45RO-negative, positively selected for CCR7, excluding terminally differentiated effector memory CD45RA+ cells. This CDR3 spans 15 amino acids. The V end was cut by 0 bases, the J end by 1 base, with 9 bases between. The germline CDR1 and CDR2 sequences are ENHRY and SYGVKD. This table comes from immunoSEQ multiplex PCR, and its TCRdb copy is limited to in-frame clones, with some not included. This sample has approximately 810,000 clones, with nearly 95% found just once. In the case of this clone: The antigen is undetermined.

The receptor was isolated from a man aged 25 to 40 in good health. Sequencing was carried out using naive CD8+ T cells sorted from blood. V gene TRBV10-3 combines with J gene TRBJ2-5; weak D call: TRBD1 (5 bases). This CDR3 reads CAISESIRVQETQYF. For the CDR3, the DNA is TGTGCCATCAGTGAGTCGATCAGGGTCCAAGAGACCCAGTACTTC.